The 9 T cell receptor beta chains in this list originate from one sample, sequenced in a study of shared clonotypes between healthy human individuals. The naive CD8 subset, CD45RO-negative cells positively selected for CCR7, excluded terminally differentiated effector memory CD45RA+ cells. Data came from immunoSEQ multiplex PCR; TCRdb stores just in-frame clones and leaves some out. The sample holds 750,000 to 1,000,000 clones, about 91% seen once. Specimen: naive CD8+ T cells sorted from blood. Every receptor here comes from a man in his thirties or forties in good health.

The CDR3 DNA is TGTGCCACCAGCAGAGATTCGGCAGGGCTGAACACCGGGGAGCTGTTTTTT. This encodes CATSRDSAGLNTGELFF. The V call is TRBV15, the J call TRBJ2-2; D perhaps matches TRBD1 (5 bases). Deletions cut 0 bases from V and 1 base from J, with 12 bases between. This CDR3 has 17 amino acids. Germline assignment: CDR1 LNHNV and CDR2 YYDKDF (reference sequence).

The chain has TRBV11-3 and TRBJ2-7, with D tentatively TRBD1 (5 bases). CDR1 and CDR2 (germline): SGHNT, YENEEA. V lost 1 base to trimming and J lost 7 bases, with 11 bases between them. The CDR3 has 13 amino acids. The CDR3, as DNA: TGTGCCAGCAGCTTAGTAGGGGTAGGGGAGCAGTACTTC. This gives the protein CASSLVGVGEQYF.

The J gene is TRBJ2-7, the V gene TRBV6-5, with 11 bases that match TRBD2. CDR1 MNHEY and CDR2 SVGAGI come from the germline V gene. This CDR3 has 14 amino acids. V gave up 6 bases and J gave up 7 bases; unmatched junction bases: 8. CDR3 protein: CASSVAGGPGEQYF. For the CDR3, the DNA is TGTGCCAGCAGCGTAGCGGGAGGGCCGGGGGAGCAGTACTTC.

This clone was detected only once. This chain connects TRBV5-1 to TRBJ2-1, with a tentative D call TRBD2 (5 bases). This CDR3 spans 11 amino acids. The V gene's germline CDR1 is SGHRS and CDR2 YFSETQ. The germline V and J ends were trimmed by 6 bases and 6 bases, with 7 bases remaining between them. Written as DNA, the CDR3 is TGCGCCAGCACTGAGGGCAATGAGCAGTTCTTC. Translated, it gives CASTEGNEQFF.

This chain connects TRBV6-4 to TRBJ2-3; 8 positions agree with TRBD2. Trimming at V came to 10 bases and at J to 1 base, leaving 10 bases not matched to a gene. Per the germline V gene, CDR1 is MRHNA and CDR2 is SNTAGT. The CDR3 has 15 residues. CDR3 in amino acids: CATRASGGGTDTQYF. The CDR3 nucleotides are TGTGCCACCAGGGCCTCGGGAGGGGGCACAGATACGCAGTATTTT.

The chain links TRBV6-5 to TRBJ2-5; 9 bases map to TRBD2. The CDR3 has 16 amino acids. Germline loops: CDR1 MNHEY, CDR2 SVGAGI. Trimming cost V 2 bases and J 2 bases; bases outside gene matches: 6. CDR3 nucleotides: TGTGCCAGCAGTTACGGGGGGGGACTAGCACAAGAGACCCAGTACTTC. Its translation is CASSYGGGLAQETQYF.

The chain joins TRBV15 to TRBJ2-7; the D call may be TRBD1 or TRBD2 (5 bases each). CDR1 and CDR2 (germline): LNHNV, YYDKDF (reference sequence). The V end lost 0 bases, the J end lost 3 bases, and 9 bases lay between the germline ends. CDR3 length equals 14 residues. The CDR3 region is CATSRDRGYYEQYF. CDR3 DNA: TGTGCCACCAGCAGAGATCGGGGCTACTACGAGCAGTACTTC.

The gene calls are TRBV30 and TRBJ2-1; the match to TRBD1 covers 9 bases. Germline V gene lookup returns CDR1 GTSNPN and CDR2 SVGIG (reference sequence). V trimming: 1 base; J trimming: 4 bases; junction bases outside the gene matches: 8. The CDR3 has 16 amino acids. The CDR3 loop reads CAWSEPDRGRYNEQFF. The CDR3 DNA reads as TGTGCCTGGAGTGAACCGGACAGGGGAAGGTACAATGAGCAGTTCTTC.

V and J are TRBV18 and TRBJ2-1; a weak D match, TRBD1 (6 bases). V was trimmed by 4 bases and J by 3 bases, leaving 13 bases between them. CDR3 length equals 15 residues. Germline V gene sequence: CDR1 KGHSH, CDR2 LQKENI. This CDR3 reads CASSLGTYDYNEQFF. The DNA of the CDR3 is TGTGCCAGCTCACTCGGGACATACGACTACAATGAGCAGTTCTTC.